Below are 8 T cell receptor beta chains sequenced from a single sample in a study of regulatory T cells in long-lasting Graves disease. Time point defined: persistent/refractory GD, antithyroid drugs over 5 years with positive TRAb. Scientists built the TCR library using RNA that was extracted from PBMCs. Libraries of TCR beta came from iRepertoire HTBI primers plus Arm-PCR of CDR3 regions. MiXCR was run by TCRdb on the multiplex PCR reads, yielding one entry per CDR3 protein. There are approximately 690,000 distinct CDR3 sequences in the sample; around 30% occur only once, and around 42% lies in the top ten. The material sequenced was peripheral blood mononuclear cells (PBMCs), taken when the disease was refractory, from a patient treated with antithyroid drugs. The receptors originated from a female donor with Graves disease.

This clonotype was detected many times. This sequence joins TRBV6-5 and TRBJ2-5, with 13 bases fitting TRBD2. Germline lookup yields CDR1 MNHEY and CDR2 SVGAGI. The CDR3 runs to 18 residues. J lost 4 bases, V lost 0 bases, and 8 bases had no gene match. The CDR3 protein is CASSYSMGTSGKSETQYF. The CDR3 nucleotides are TGTGCCAGCAGTTACTCGATGGGGACTAGCGGGAAGTCAGAGACCCAGTACTTC.

CDR3 in DNA: TGCAGTGCTAGAGTCGAGGACGGGGGGCAAGAGACCCAGTACTTC. It encodes CSARVEDGGQETQYF. This chain joins TRBV20-1 and TRBJ2-5; TRBD2 aligns across 7 bases. The CDR3 totals 15 residues. The V gene end was trimmed by 1 base and the J gene end by 2 bases; junction bases not matched to a gene: 7. Germline CDR1 and CDR2: DFQATT and SNEGSKA (reference sequence).

This clonotype has a handful of counts. This sequence joins TRBV5-1 and TRBJ1-1; unclear D gene. The CDR3 is 13 residues long. Trimming removed 5 bases at V and 11 bases at J, with 19 bases between. Germline assignment: CDR1 SGHRS and CDR2 YFSETQ. The CDR3 loop is CASRPDTLPYAFF. The CDR3 DNA follows: TGCGCCAGCAGACCTGACACTCTACCGTACGCTTTCTTT.

This clonotype came up once. Given the absence of the conserved phenylalanine or tryptophan at the CDR3 end, a read error is likely. Because the CDR3's place on the DNA is in doubt, the DNA is left out and the CDR3 is given as listed by TCRdb. The chain employs TRBV2 and TRBJ1-2; the table's TRBD1 call for D was not verified on the DNA. CDR1 SNHLY and CDR2 FYNNEI come from the germline V gene. Inclusive of both ends, the CDR3 amounts to 12 amino acids. The CDR3 loop is CAGSVRDREDTL.

In its sample, this clonotype was seen a few times. The V gene is TRBV25-1, the J gene TRBJ1-2; D uncertain. Germline V gene sequence: CDR1 MGHDK, CDR2 SYGVNS. The CDR3 is made up of 13 amino acids. V dropped 3 bases and J dropped 6 bases, with 11 bases sitting between them. CDR3 residues: CASSETRRDGYTF. CDR3 coding DNA: TGTGCCAGCAGTGAGACACGTCGAGATGGCTACACCTTC.

The rearrangement joins TRBV6-2 or TRBV6-3 to TRBJ1-5; D is uncertain. The CDR3 consists of 16 residues. V was shortened by 6 bases and J by 3 bases, with 18 bases between the two germline ends. Germline values: CDR1 MNHEY, CDR2 SVGEGT. The CDR3 is CASSLGRRGPNQPQHF. For the CDR3, the DNA is TGTGCCAGCAGCCTTGGACGGAGAGGTCCCAATCAGCCCCAGCATTTT.

The CDR3 DNA sequence: TGTGCCAGCAGTTTAATCCTACCGGGTCGTCAGCCCCAGCATTTT. Its translation is CASSLILPGRQPQHF. The chain combines TRBV28 with TRBJ1-5; no reliable D call. Trimming stripped 2 bases from V and 6 bases from J, with 14 bases between. The CDR3 is 15 residues long. The V gene's germline CDR1 is MDHEN and CDR2 SYDVKM.

This clonotype was counted a single time. V gene TRBV7-9 combines with J gene TRBJ1-1, with D perhaps TRBD1 (6 bases). CDR3 length: 14 residues. Germline CDR1 reads SEHNR; CDR2 reads FQNEAQ (reference sequence). V was clipped by 4 bases and J by 3 bases, with 12 bases between them. The DNA for the CDR3 is TGTGCCAGCAGCTCACAGGGACTATACACTGAAGCTTTCTTT. As protein: CASSSQGLYTEAFF.